This TCR beta chain originates from a study of blood T cell repertoires in COVID-19. The sample holds a few counts of this clone. Trimming removed 0 bases at V and 5 bases at J, with 13 bases between. The germline V gene encodes CDR1 KGHSY and CDR2 FQNENV. There are 15 residues in the CDR3. The assay was immunoSEQ multiplex PCR, and TCRdb's table has in-frame clones only and misses some. The table has fewer than 150,000 clones, roughly 87% seen once; the top ten hold about 20%. The clonotype comes from a man aged 30 to 39 who had recovered from COVID-19. The V gene is TRBV16, the J gene TRBJ1-1, with D possibly TRBD1 on 6 matching bases. The sequenced sample consisted of PBMCs or T cells enriched from blood (not recorded which). CDR3 bases: TGTGCCAGCAGCCAATCTCCCAAGGGGGGGACTGAAGCTTTCTTT. Translation: CASSQSPKGGTEAFF.